This TCR beta chain comes out of a study of CD4 T cells in relation to SARS-CoV-2 and coronaviruses (dated by TCRdb to the early 2020s). Regarding the study in general: In the ViraFEST assay, PBMCs were cultured with antigen for less than 11 days, after which TCR beta CDR3s were sequenced to identify clonal expansions specific to the antigen. The Adaptive Biotechnologies TCR-sequencing kit was used for samples from a few pre-COVID donors and for the naive versus memory experiments, whereas the other data were Illumina-based. Expansion assays from other donors in the study were sequenced with a different, Illumina-based TCR-beta assay. The study assessed, at the TCR clonotype level, memory CD4+ T cell crossreactivity between SARS-CoV-2 and common cold coronavirus spike proteins. An HIV-1 Nef peptide pool or a culture without peptide was used as the negative reference condition. Shared crossreactive spike epitopes were mapped to their HLA restriction using patient-derived lymphoblastoid cell lines. Broader findings and caveats from the paper: Roughly 60% of donors had memory CD4+ clonotypes that crossrecognized SARS-CoV-2 and at least one common cold coronavirus spike. The study was limited by small numbers of patients and tested TCRs. Crossreactivity analysis centred on spike protein, so crossreactivity against other viral proteins was not assessed. Significantly weaker SARS-CoV-2-driven expansion was shown by crossreactive clones than by monoreactive clones, consistent with antigenic imprinting. Pre-pandemic and post-infection samples were not both contributed by any donor, so tracing of the source of pre-existing responses was limited.

A remark on this clone: Its antigen has not been determined. No qualities accompany the bases; no much larger clone lies one base away.

Receptor libraries were prepared by the immunoSEQ multiplex PCR assay. The published analysis was carried out like this. During preprocessing, nonproductive sequences were removed, as were CDR3s that did not start with C, did not end with F or W, or were shorter than 7 amino acids. Antigen-specific clonotypes were called with the MANAFEST web app, based on expansion relative to reference and other culture wells. To be counted as positive, a clone had to show significant expansion compared with the reference culture, at an FDR below 0.05, in 2 of 3 replicate wells. A further requirement for positive clones was significant expansion compared with all other tandem wells, along with an odds ratio above 5. Pairwise Levenshtein distance, computed with the stringdist R package after three terminal residues were trimmed from each end, was used as the measure of CDR3 homology. Entries here come from immuneACCESS through TCRdb and include only in-frame sequences with V and J called. Some clones fail to appear in such tables; in the studies checked, an unresolved V gene covers under half of the shortfall, and the cause of the remainder is unknown. D and trimming were read from the DNA, whereas the V and J calls and clone size are those reported in that table. Counted in this sample were 18,000 or so clones; almost 80% of them appeared once. The ten largest account for approximately 20% of the sample.

CDR1 and CDR2 (MNHNS, SASEGT) derive from the germline V gene. From its cysteine to its phenylalanine, the CDR3 spans 13 amino acids. The read is trimmed to its CDR3 DNA, 39 bases read in frame from base 1. V is reduced by 1 base and J by 6 bases, leaving a spacing of 9 bases between them. CD4+ T cells from unexposed donors were collected before the COVID-19 pandemic (2011-2018). After roughly 11 days of culture, CD4+ T cells were isolated with the EasySep CD4+ T cell isolation kit. As cell numbers permitted, CD4+ T cells from unexposed donors were tested for reactivity to SARS-CoV-2 S and N and to four common cold coronavirus spike pools. Approximately 1.8 million PBMCs per well were cultured in IMDM with roughly 5% human AB serum and 8.5 to 10 IU/ml IL-2. Half of the culture medium was replaced with fresh IL-2-containing medium on days 3 and 7. Each peptide culture condition was generally run in triplicate replicate wells. The leukapheresis product used for the unexposed donors was purchased from a commercial source. PBMCs were isolated from leukapheresis product or whole blood by Ficoll-Paque PLUS gradient centrifugation. PBMCs were either cryopreserved at -140°C or used fresh in the expansion assay. The QIAamp Micro DNA Kit was used to extract genomic DNA from the CD4+ T cells.

What was sequenced was CD4+ T cells from PBMCs, cultured in vitro. This receptor was obtained from a human donor in good health. This sequence uses TRBV6-1 and TRBJ1-1; no D gene call is confident. The base sequence is TGTGCCAGCAGTGAAGTTCCCCACGCTGAAGCTTTCTTT. Its protein product is CASSEVPHAEAFF.